The TCR beta chain described here comes from a study of graft-versus-host responses after intestinal transplantation. About the research overall: Recipients uniformly received anti-thymocyte globulin induction, followed by tacrolimus and steroids for 3 to 4 years. General study findings and limits: Peak GvH clone levels in circulation were associated with early post-transplant HvG declines. GvH clones occurred in recipient marrow; some first appeared in ileum or blood. When patients had graft-donor T cell macrochimerism, their allografts held high graft-versus-host to host-versus-graft clonal ratios.

Produced via immunoSEQ multiplex PCR; TCRdb's table is partial and in-frame only. In the table there are more than 65,000 clones, 80% to 95% of which are singletons. V was cut by 7 bases and J by 5 bases, with 17 bases left in between. The CDR3 contains 14 residues. In germline, CDR1 is MDHEN, CDR2 SYDVKM. Comments on this clone: Its target is unknown.

Specimen: unstimulated CD8+ T cells sorted from spleen or lymph node cells, collected before intestinal transplant. The chain employs TRBV28 and TRBJ2-5; perhaps TRBD2 as D (5 bases). The clonotype comes from a human donor who received an intestinal transplant. The CDR3 DNA sequence: TGTGCCAGCACCCCCGGGGAGCCTCGGGAGACCCAGTACTTC. This encodes CASTPGEPRETQYF.